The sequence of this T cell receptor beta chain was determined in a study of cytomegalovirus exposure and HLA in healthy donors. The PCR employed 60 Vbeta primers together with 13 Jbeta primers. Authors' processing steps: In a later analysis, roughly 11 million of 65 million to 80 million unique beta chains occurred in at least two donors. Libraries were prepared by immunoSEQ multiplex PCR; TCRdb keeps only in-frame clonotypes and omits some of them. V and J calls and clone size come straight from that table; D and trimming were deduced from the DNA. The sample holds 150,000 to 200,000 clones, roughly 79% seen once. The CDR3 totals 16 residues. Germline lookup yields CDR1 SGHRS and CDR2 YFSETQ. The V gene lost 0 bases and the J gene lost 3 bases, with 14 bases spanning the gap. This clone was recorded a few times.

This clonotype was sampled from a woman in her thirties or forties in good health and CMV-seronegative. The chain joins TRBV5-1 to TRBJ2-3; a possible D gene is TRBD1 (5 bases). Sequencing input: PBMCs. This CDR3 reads CASSLGGFTLTDTQYF. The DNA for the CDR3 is TGCGCCAGCAGCTTGGGGGGCTTTACCTTGACAGATACGCAGTATTTT.